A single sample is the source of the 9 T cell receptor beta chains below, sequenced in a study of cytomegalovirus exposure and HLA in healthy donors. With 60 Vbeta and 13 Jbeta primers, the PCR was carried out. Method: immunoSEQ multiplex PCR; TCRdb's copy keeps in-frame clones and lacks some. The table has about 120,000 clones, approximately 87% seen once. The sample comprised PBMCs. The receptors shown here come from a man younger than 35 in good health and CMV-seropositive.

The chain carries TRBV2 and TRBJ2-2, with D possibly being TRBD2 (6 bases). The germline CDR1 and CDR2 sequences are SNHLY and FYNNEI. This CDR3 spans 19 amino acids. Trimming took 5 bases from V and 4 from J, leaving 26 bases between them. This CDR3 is CASSTSRDFSPKGTGELFF. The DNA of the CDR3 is TGTGCCAGCAGTACATCAAGGGACTTCTCCCCCAAGGGCACCGGGGAGCTGTTTTTT.

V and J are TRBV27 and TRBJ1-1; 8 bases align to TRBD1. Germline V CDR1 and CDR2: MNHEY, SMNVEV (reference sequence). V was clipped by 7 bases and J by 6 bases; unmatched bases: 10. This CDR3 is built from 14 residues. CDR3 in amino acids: CASTRQGNFAEAFF. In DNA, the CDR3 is TGTGCCAGCACCAGACAGGGGAATTTCGCTGAAGCTTTCTTT.

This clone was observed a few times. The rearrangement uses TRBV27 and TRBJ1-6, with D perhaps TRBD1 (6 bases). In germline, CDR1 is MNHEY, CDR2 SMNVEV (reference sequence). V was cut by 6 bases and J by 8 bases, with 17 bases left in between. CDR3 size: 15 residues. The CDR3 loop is CASRRDTGLYSPLHF. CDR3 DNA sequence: TGTGCCAGCAGGAGGGACACTGGTCTTTATTCACCCCTCCACTTT.

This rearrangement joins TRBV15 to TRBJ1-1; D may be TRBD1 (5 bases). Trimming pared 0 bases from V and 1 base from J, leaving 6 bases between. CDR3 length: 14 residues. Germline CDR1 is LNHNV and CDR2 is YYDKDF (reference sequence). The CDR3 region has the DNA TGTGCCACCAGCAGAGAGGGGGGGAACACTGAAGCTTTCTTT. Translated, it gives CATSREGGNTEAFF.

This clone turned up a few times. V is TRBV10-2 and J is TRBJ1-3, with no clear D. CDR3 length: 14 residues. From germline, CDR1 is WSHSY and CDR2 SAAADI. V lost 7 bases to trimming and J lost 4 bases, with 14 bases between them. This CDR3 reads CASTERLSGNTIYF. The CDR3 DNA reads TGCGCCAGCACCGAGCGACTATCGGGAAACACCATATATTTT.

CDR3 sequence reads: CASSYIGGYEQYF. DNA of the CDR3: TGTGCCAGCAGTTATATTGGAGGCTACGAGCAGTACTTC. The chain employs TRBV28 and TRBJ2-7; D might be TRBD2 (5 bases). CDR3 length equals 13 residues. Germline V gene data show CDR1 as MDHEN and CDR2 as SYDVKM. Trimming removed 4 bases at V and 3 bases at J, with 10 bases between.

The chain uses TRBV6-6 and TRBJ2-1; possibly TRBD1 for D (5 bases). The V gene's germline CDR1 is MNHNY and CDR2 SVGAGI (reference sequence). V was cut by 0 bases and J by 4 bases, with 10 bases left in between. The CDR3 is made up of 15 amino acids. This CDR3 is CASSYSQGGYNEQFF. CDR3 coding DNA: TGTGCCAGCAGTTACTCCCAGGGTGGTTACAATGAGCAGTTCTTC.

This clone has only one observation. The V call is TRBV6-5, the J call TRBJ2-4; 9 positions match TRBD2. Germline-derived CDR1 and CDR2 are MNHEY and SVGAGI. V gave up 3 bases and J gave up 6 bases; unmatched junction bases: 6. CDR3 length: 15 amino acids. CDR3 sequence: CASSYVSGGLNIQYF. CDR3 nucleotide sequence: TGTGCCAGCAGTTATGTTAGCGGGGGACTAAACATTCAGTACTTC.

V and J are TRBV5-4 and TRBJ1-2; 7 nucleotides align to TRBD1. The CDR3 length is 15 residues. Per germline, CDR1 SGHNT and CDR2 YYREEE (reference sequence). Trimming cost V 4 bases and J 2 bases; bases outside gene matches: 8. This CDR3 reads CASSSQTGQNYGYTF. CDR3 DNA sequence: TGTGCCAGCAGCAGCCAGACAGGGCAAAACTATGGCTACACCTTC.